The rows below give T cell receptor beta chains drawn from one sample of a study of T cell responses to AZD1222 COVID-19 vaccine. The repertoire was sequenced with immunoSEQ multiplex PCR; TCRdb's copy has only in-frame clones and lacks some. Among over 100,000 clones listed, approximately 90% were seen once. The sequencing used peripheral blood, collected on day 0 of AZD1222 vaccination. All receptors derive from an adult in good health. Each CDR3 is given with its conserved first and last residue. A D gene is named only where the DNA matches it firmly. Clone sizes are given selectively: once, few, many, or a class where the clone is expanded.

D gene | clone size | J gene | V gene | CDR3 DNA | CDR3 protein
NA | NA | TRBJ2-7 | TRBV11-2 | TGTGCCAGCAGCTTTCCACAGGGCGAGCAGTACTTC | CASSFPQGEQYF
NA | NA | TRBJ1-2 | TRBV28 | TGTGCCAGCAGTGGACCGGGACAATACTATGGCTACACCTTC | CASSGPGQYYGYTF
TRBD1 | NA | TRBJ2-7 | TRBV2 | TGTGCCAGCAGGAAAAACAGGGGGCTTCCGGTCGAGCAGTACTTC | CASRKNRGLPVEQYF
NA | NA | TRBJ2-2 | TRBV6-4 | TGTGCCAGCAGTGTGGGGATGAACACCGGGGAGCTGTTTTTT | CASSVGMNTGELFF
TRBD1 | NA | TRBJ2-1 | TRBV5-1 | TGCGCCAGCAGCTTTGCCGGGACAGGTAACAATGAGCAGTTCTTC | CASSFAGTGNNEQFF
NA | few | TRBJ2-3 | TRBV7-2 | TGTGCCAGCAGCTTAGCGGCAGGGGGCACAGATACGCAGTATTTT | CASSLAAGGTDTQYF
NA | NA | TRBJ2-7 | TRBV30 | TGTGCCTGGAGTGGGGGGTACGAGCAGTACTTC | CAWSGGYEQYF
NA | NA | TRBJ1-2 | TRBV6-5 | TGTGCCAGCCACGGGACATCCCCTCCTGGCTACACCTTC | CASHGTSPPGYTF
NA | NA | TRBJ2-3 | TRBV10-1 | TGCGCCAGCAGTGATTCCGACAAATTCACAGATACGCAGTATTTT | CASSDSDKFTDTQYF
NA | NA | TRBJ2-3 | TRBV7-2 | TGTGCCAGCAGCTTAGCGCGGGGGCCGGATACGCAGTATTTT | CASSLARGPDTQYF
NA | NA | TRBJ1-5 | TRBV10-3 | TGTGCCATCAGTGATGGTGGACGAGATCAGCCCCAGCATTTT | CAISDGGRDQPQHF
NA | NA | TRBJ1-2 | TRBV7-9 | TGTGCCAGCAGGACAGGACCCAACTATGGCTACACCTTC | CASRTGPNYGYTF
TRBD1 | few | TRBJ1-5 | TRBV19 | TGTGCCAGTAGTTCTGGACAGGGTGGTAATACCAATCAGCCCCAGCATTTT | CASSSGQGGNTNQPQHF
TRBD2 | NA | TRBJ2-7 | TRBV28 | TGTGCCAGCAGTCCCGGACTAGCGGGAGAGCAGTACTTC | CASSPGLAGEQYF
TRBD1 | NA | TRBJ1-2 | TRBV24-1 | TGTGCCACCTACGGGGCTCTGGGACAGGGGGCGAATGGCTACACCTTC | CATYGALGQGANGYTF
NA | NA | TRBJ2-1 | TRBV7-2 | TGTGCCAGCAGTTCGGGGGGCTCAACATACAATGAGCAGTTCTTC | CASSSGGSTYNEQFF
NA | once | TRBJ1-5 | TRBV12-3/TRBV12-4 | TGTGCCGTCCGGGTGGGCAATCAGCCCCAGCATTTT | CAVRVGNQPQHF
TRBD1 | NA | TRBJ1-4 | TRBV9 | TGTGCCAGCAGCCCGTGGGGGACAGGGAATGAAAAACTGTTTTTT | CASSPWGTGNEKLFF
NA | NA | TRBJ1-3 | TRBV19 | TGTGCCAGTAGCTTTCTCGTAGGAAACACCATATATTTT | CASSFLVGNTIYF
TRBD1 | NA | TRBJ2-6 | TRBV4-3 | TGCGCCAGCAGCCAAGCGGGACAGGGTCCCTCTGGGGCCAACGTCCTGACTTTC | CASSQAGQGPSGANVLTF
NA | NA | TRBJ2-7 | TRBV6-2/TRBV6-3 | TGTGCCAGCAGTTCGACGAGGCGAAACCACTACCAGCAGTACTTC | CASSSTRRNHYQQYF
NA | once | TRBJ2-5 | TRBV12-5 | TGTGCTACCCAGGGGTCGGAAGAGACCCAGTACTTC | CATQGSEETQYF
NA | NA | TRBJ2-1 | TRBV7-2 | TGTGCCAGCAGCTTAGGGCAGGGGACATACAATGAGCAGTTCTTC | CASSLGQGTYNEQFF
TRBD1 | NA | TRBJ2-3 | TRBV10-1 | TGCGCCAGCAGTGAGACAGGGGCGAGCAGGGATACGCAGTATTTT | CASSETGASRDTQYF
TRBD1 | NA | TRBJ1-2 | TRBV30 | TGTGCCTGGAGTCCACAGGGGCTTGTTGGCTACACCTTC | CAWSPQGLVGYTF
NA | NA | TRBJ1-1 | TRBV30 | TGTGCCAGTCACAGTTACACTGAAGCTTTCTTT | CASHSYTEAFF
TRBD1 | NA | TRBJ2-5 | TRBV7-9 | TGTGCCAGCAGCTCCCTACCACAGGGGGCTGAGACCCAGTACTTC | CASSSLPQGAETQYF
NA | NA | TRBJ1-6 | TRBV4-1 | TGCGCCAGCAGCCAAGAACCAGCCGGGGCTTCACCCCTCCACTTT | CASSQEPAGASPLHF
TRBD2 | large | TRBJ2-3 | TRBV2 | TGTGCCAGCATCCCGGGACTAGCCAGAGCAGATACGCAGTATTTT | CASIPGLARADTQYF
TRBD2 | NA | TRBJ2-5 | TRBV11-2 | TGTGCCAGCAGCTTAGGGACTAGCGTAGGCCAAGAGACCCAGTACTTC | CASSLGTSVGQETQYF
TRBD1 | NA | TRBJ2-7 | TRBV10-2 | TGCGCCAGCGGGACAGGGGATCCCTACGAGCAGTACTTC | CASGTGDPYEQYF
NA | NA | TRBJ2-5 | TRBV6-6 | TGTGCCAGCAGTTTTCATACAGGGGAGGGAGAGACCCAGTACTTC | CASSFHTGEGETQYF
NA | NA | TRBJ2-1 | TRBV18 | TGTGCCAGCTCACCGAAATCCAGGGATGAGCAGTTCTTC | CASSPKSRDEQFF
NA | NA | TRBJ2-2 | TRBV5-1 | TGCGCCAGCTGTTGGGGCCCTGGAGGCACCGGGGAGCTGTTTTTT | CASCWGPGGTGELFF
NA | NA | TRBJ1-5 | TRBV28 | TGTGCCAGCAGCCCTCCCGGGACCCAGCATTTT | CASSPPGTQHF
NA | NA | TRBJ1-6 | TRBV18 | TGTGCCAGCTCACCACCGTTTTCGAGGTCACCCCTCCACTTT | CASSPPFSRSPLHF
TRBD1 | once | TRBJ1-5 | TRBV6-2/TRBV6-3 | TGTGCCAGCAGTTACTCGAATGGGACAGGGGGCAGACAGCCCCAGCATTTT | CASSYSNGTGGRQPQHF
NA | NA | TRBJ1-1 | TRBV19 | TGTGCCAGTAGAACCCAGGGTTGGCGGACTGAAGCTTTCTTT | CASRTQGWRTEAFF
TRBD2 | NA | TRBJ2-3 | TRBV6-2/TRBV6-3 | TGTGCCAGCAGCATAGCGGGGAGCACAGATACGCAGTATTTT | CASSIAGSTDTQYF
NA | NA | TRBJ1-2 | TRBV5-1 | TGCGCCAGCAGATTGGAGGGTACCTATGGCTACACCTTC | CASRLEGTYGYTF
TRBD1 | once | TRBJ1-4 | TRBV7-9 | TGTGCCGGACGTAAAGGACAGGGTGCTGAAAAACTGTTTTTT | CAGRKGQGAEKLFF
NA | NA | TRBJ2-1 | TRBV7-9 | TGTGCCAGCAGCTCGCAAGCAAGCACCTTGGGCAAGCAGTTCTTC | CASSSQASTLGKQFF